Each of the 24 T cell receptor beta chains below was sequenced from the same sample in a study of Graves' ophthalmopathy and Graves' hyperthyroidism. The authors amplified TCR beta CDR3 regions, and they did so from RNA transcripts for repertoire sequencing. Amplification began with first-round RT-PCR using HTBI primers, then second-round multiplex PCR was performed. TCRdb reprocessed the multiplex PCR reads via MiXCR and lists one record per CDR3 protein. The sample contains hundreds of thousands of distinct CDR3 sequences, under 15% of which appear only once. Sequencing input: blood. Receptors originate from a woman younger than 45 with Graves' ophthalmopathy.

This clonotype appeared many times. In DNA, the CDR3 is TGTGCCAGCGGCCGAGGAGGCACTGAAGCTTTCTTT. This encodes CASGRGGTEAFF. The rearrangement links TRBV2 to TRBJ1-1, with unresolved D. The CDR3 totals 12 residues. Trimming took 8 bases from V and 4 from J, leaving 11 bases between them. Germline CDR1 SNHLY, CDR2 FYNNEI. Variable domain in full (rest from reference TRBV2 and TRBJ1-1): EPEVTQTPSHQVTQMGQEVILRCVPISNHLYFYWYRQILGQKVEFLVSFYNNEISEKSEIFDDQFSVERPDGSNFTLKIRSTKLEDSAMYFCASGRGGTEAFFGQGTRLTVV.

CDR3 sequence: CASSIRLESYEQYF. DNA for the CDR3: TGTGCCAGTAGTATTAGACTGGAATCCTACGAGCAGTACTTC. V usage is TRBV19 and J usage is TRBJ2-7; D remains unclear. Germline assignment: CDR1 LNHDA and CDR2 SQIVND (reference sequence). Trimming stripped 3 bases from V and 1 base from J, with 10 bases between. The CDR3 is 14 residues long. Combining the CDR3 with reference TRBV19 and TRBJ2-7 gives the whole variable domain DGGITQSPKYLFRKEGQNVTLSCEQNLNHDAMYWYRQDPGQGLRLIYYSQIVNDFQKGDIAEGYSVSREKKESFPLTVTSAQKNPTAFYLCASSIRLESYEQYFGPGTRLTVT.

This clonotype was seen many times. CDR3 sequence (DNA): TGTGCCAGCAGTGGGACCAATCAGCCCCAGCATTTT. Amino acid sequence: CASSGTNQPQHF. J is TRBJ1-5 and V is TRBV2; D unclear. CDR1 is SNHLY, CDR2 FYNNEI, per germline. The germline V and J ends were trimmed by 4 bases and 3 bases, with 4 bases remaining between them. The CDR3 has 12 residues.

This clonotype was counted at least ten times. The rearrangement uses TRBV15 and TRBJ2-7; TRBD2 matches at 7 bases. Germline V gene lookup returns CDR1 LNHNV and CDR2 YYDKDF (reference sequence). The junction had 13 bases not matched to a gene; V was cut back by 0 bases and J by 5 bases. This CDR3 contains 17 residues. The CDR3 loop reads CATSRDLKAGKRDEQYF. CDR3 bases: TGTGCCACCAGCAGAGATCTCAAAGCGGGGAAGCGGGACGAGCAGTACTTC.

In this sample, this clonotype turned up a few times. The chain joins TRBV19 to TRBJ2-5; 7 positions match TRBD1. V was clipped by 4 bases and J by 4 bases; unmatched bases: 3. Germline lookup yields CDR1 LNHDA and CDR2 SQIVND (reference sequence). The CDR3 contains 13 residues. The CDR3 coding sequence is TGTGCCAGTAGTACCGGGACAGTAGAGACCCAGTACTTC. Amino acid sequence: CASSTGTVETQYF.

This clonotype was found many times. The J gene is TRBJ1-2, the V gene TRBV20-1, with D unresolved. Germline CDR1 reads DFQATT; CDR2 reads SNEGSKA (reference sequence). This CDR3 is built from 17 residues. Trimming cost V 5 bases and J 4 bases, with 26 bases left between them. The CDR3 DNA reads as TGCAGTGCTGGAGGGCTACGGGAAGAATACTCGGGCTATGGCTACACCTTC. Residues: CSAGGLREEYSGYGYTF.

Here the CDR3 DNA reads TGTGCCAGCAGTGATGGGGGCACCACCTACGAGCAGTACTTC. Its protein is CASSDGGTTYEQYF. V gene TRBV2 combines with J gene TRBJ2-7; possibly TRBD1 for D (6 bases). The CDR3 consists of 14 residues. The germline V gene has CDR1 SNHLY and CDR2 FYNNEI. V lost 3 bases, J lost 2 bases, and 11 bases lay in between.

The chain links TRBV11-1 to TRBJ1-1; perhaps TRBD1 as D (6 bases). Trimming cost V 5 bases and J 0 bases, with 16 bases left between them. The CDR3 extends over 16 amino acids. Germline-derived CDR1 and CDR2 are SGHAT and FQDESV (reference sequence). The CDR3 DNA reads as TGTGCCAGCAGCCCACAGACAGGCGCGCTGAACACTGAAGCTTTCTTT. Amino acids: CASSPQTGALNTEAFF.

In regard to this clonotype: Since no conserved phenylalanine or tryptophan closes the CDR3, a read error is the likely cause. The limits of the CDR3 on the DNA are not certain, so only TCRdb's listed CDR3 is given. The chain combines TRBV6-5 with TRBJ1-1. The CDR3 is 13 residues long, counting both termini. CDR1 is MNHEY and CDR2 is SVGAGI in the germline V gene. The CDR3 loop reads CASSSVMGTEACL.

There are many counts of this clonotype. The genes are TRBV15 and TRBJ2-7, with D uncertain. Between the trimmed V and J ends, which lost 0 bases and 3 bases, there was a span of 6 bases. The CDR3 sequence is 13 residues long. From germline, CDR1 is LNHNV and CDR2 YYDKDF (reference sequence). The CDR3 coding sequence is TGTGCCACCAGCAGAGACCGCCTCTACGAGCAGTACTTC. Translation: CATSRDRLYEQYF. The variable domain in full, with the rest retrieved from reference TRBV15 and TRBJ2-7, is DAMVIQNPRYQVTQFGKPVTLSCSQTLNHNVMYWYQQKSSQAPKLLFHYYDKDFNNEADTPDNFQSRRPNTSFCFLDIRSPGLGDTAMYLCATSRDRLYEQYFGPGTRLTVT.

This clonotype appeared many times. The V and J genes are TRBV11-2 and TRBJ2-7; maybe TRBD1 (5 bases). CDR1 and CDR2 (germline): SGHAT, FQNNGV. This CDR3 is built from 14 residues. Trimming removed 1 base from V and 3 bases from J, with 10 bases in between. In nucleotides, the CDR3 is TGTGCCAGCAGCTTAGGACAGCGAGTCTACGAGCAGTACTTC. This translates into CASSLGQRVYEQYF.

This chain links TRBV6-2 or TRBV6-3 with TRBJ2-2; D is perhaps TRBD2 (7 bases). CDR1 and CDR2 (germline): MNHEY, SVGEGT. The CDR3 has 17 residues. V was pared by 2 bases and J by 7 bases, with 20 bases between. CDR3 amino acids: CASSYAVGGRSGGELFF. In nucleotides, the CDR3 is TGTGCCAGCAGTTACGCCGTCGGGGGGCGCAGTGGCGGGGAGCTGTTTTTT.

This clonotype appeared many times. The V call is TRBV27, the J call TRBJ1-1; 7 bases map to TRBD1. The CDR3 contains 16 residues. Germline trimming cut 5 bases from V and 4 bases from J; bases unmatched to any gene: 13. Germline values: CDR1 MNHEY, CDR2 SMNVEV (reference sequence). The CDR3 loop is CASSRGTRPGGTEAFF. Written as DNA, the CDR3 is TGTGCCAGCAGTCGGGGGACAAGGCCAGGGGGCACTGAAGCTTTCTTT.

This chain connects TRBV6-1 to TRBJ1-1; 7 bases are shared with TRBD1. With 6 bases clipped from V and 7 bases from J, the junction kept 8 bases outside the gene matches. The CDR3 has 13 amino acids. CDR1 is MNHNS and CDR2 is SASEGT in the germline V gene. CDR3: CASSQTGDGEAFF. The CDR3 nucleotides read TGTGCCAGCAGCCAAACAGGGGACGGTGAAGCTTTCTTT.

This clonotype was picked up many times. One end of the junction does not line up with germline, which may come from a read error. The rearrangement joins TRBV27 to TRBJ2-5; 7 nucleotides line up with TRBD1. In germline, CDR1 is MNHEY, CDR2 SMNVEV (reference sequence). The CDR3 loop spans 13 amino acids. CDR3 residues: CASSLGTEETQYF. The CDR3, as DNA: TGTGCTAGCAGCTTAGGGACAGAAGAGACCCAGTACTTC.

This clonotype appeared a few times. V is TRBV24-1 and J is TRBJ2-5, with 12 bases aligning to TRBD2. The length of the CDR3 is 16 residues. Germline values: CDR1 KGHDR, CDR2 SFDVKD. V gave up 5 bases and J gave up 4 bases; unmatched junction bases: 7. The CDR3 region is CATSGSSGGVSETQYF. DNA for the CDR3: TGTGCCACCAGTGGTTCTAGCGGGGGGGTTTCAGAGACCCAGTACTTC.

There are many counts of this clonotype. V and J are TRBV28 and TRBJ1-2; the match to TRBD1 covers 8 bases. The trim removed 6 bases at V and 3 bases at J, leaving 21 bases unmatched. The CDR3 length is 19 residues. CDR1 and CDR2 (germline): MDHEN, SYDVKM. The CDR3 DNA follows: TGTGCCAGCAGCCTTTGGGGTGCAGGGGGCCTACCGGTATACTATGGCTACACCTTC. Its protein product is CASSLWGAGGLPVYYGYTF.

This clonotype was observed many times. This chain joins TRBV6-5 and TRBJ1-2, with D hard to call. The CDR3 has 15 amino acids. Trimming shortened V by 2 bases and J by 6 bases, and 16 bases separated the two germline ends. Germline CDR1 MNHEY, CDR2 SVGAGI. The CDR3 nucleotides are TGTGCCAGCAGTTACGGGTATGAGGCGGGCCATGGCTACACCTTC. This sequence encodes CASSYGYEAGHGYTF.

This clonotype has at least ten counts. The rearrangement uses TRBV27 and TRBJ2-7; 8 positions match TRBD1. Unmatched junction bases numbered 5, after V lost 5 bases and J lost 5 bases. The CDR3 sequence is 13 residues long. Per the germline V gene, CDR1 is MNHEY and CDR2 is SMNVEV (reference sequence). This chain's CDR3 is CASSQDRANEQYF. The CDR3 coding sequence is TGTGCCAGCAGTCAGGACAGGGCCAACGAGCAGTACTTC.

This clonotype was found many times. The chain employs TRBV28 and TRBJ1-1, with a tentative D call TRBD1 (5 bases). The germline CDR1 and CDR2 sequences are MDHEN and SYDVKM. V was pared by 6 bases and J by 5 bases, with 22 bases between. The CDR3 consists of 16 residues. The CDR3 loop reads CASSPHGGAGGTEAFF. The CDR3 nucleotides are TGTGCCAGCAGCCCTCACGGTGGGGCAGGAGGGACTGAAGCTTTCTTT.

This clonotype was recorded at least ten times. The J gene is TRBJ2-7, the V gene TRBV6-5, with D perhaps TRBD1 or TRBD2 (6 bases each). Germline CDR1 MNHEY, CDR2 SVGAGI. Trimming removed 11 bases at V and 4 bases at J, with 18 bases between. The CDR3 contains 13 residues. The CDR3 loop reads CADGRRGAYEQYF. The CDR3 DNA reads TGTGCCGATGGGCGGAGGGGGGCGTACGAGCAGTACTTC.

This clonotype was counted a few times. The CDR3 protein is CASSLAGRGSLGAFF. The CDR3 DNA reads as TGTGCCAGCAGTTTAGCGGGCAGGGGGTCTTTGGGAGCTTTCTTT. The gene calls are TRBV12-3 or TRBV12-4 and TRBJ1-1, with TRBD1 matching over 7 bases. The J segment lost 10 bases and the V segment lost 0 bases, leaving 11 bases of the junction unmatched. This CDR3 is 15 amino acids long.

This clonotype was seen ten or more times. This chain links TRBV9 with TRBJ2-7; 12 bases line up with TRBD1. Germline-derived CDR1 and CDR2 are SGDLS and YYNGEE. Trimming took 2 bases from V and 5 from J; bases not matched to a gene: 2. This CDR3 region has 14 residues. The CDR3 DNA follows: TGTGCCAGCAGCGTTGGGACAGGGGGCGACGAGCAGTACTTC. Its protein is CASSVGTGGDEQYF.

This clonotype was seen at least ten times. J is TRBJ1-1 and V is TRBV20-1; D gene unclear. V lost 3 bases to trimming and J lost 10 bases, with 12 bases between them. This CDR3 has 11 amino acids. Per germline, CDR1 DFQATT and CDR2 SNEGSKA (reference sequence). The CDR3 region has the DNA TGCAGTGCTAGCCTTCGACGGGCAGCTTTCTTT. Translated, it gives CSASLRRAAFF.